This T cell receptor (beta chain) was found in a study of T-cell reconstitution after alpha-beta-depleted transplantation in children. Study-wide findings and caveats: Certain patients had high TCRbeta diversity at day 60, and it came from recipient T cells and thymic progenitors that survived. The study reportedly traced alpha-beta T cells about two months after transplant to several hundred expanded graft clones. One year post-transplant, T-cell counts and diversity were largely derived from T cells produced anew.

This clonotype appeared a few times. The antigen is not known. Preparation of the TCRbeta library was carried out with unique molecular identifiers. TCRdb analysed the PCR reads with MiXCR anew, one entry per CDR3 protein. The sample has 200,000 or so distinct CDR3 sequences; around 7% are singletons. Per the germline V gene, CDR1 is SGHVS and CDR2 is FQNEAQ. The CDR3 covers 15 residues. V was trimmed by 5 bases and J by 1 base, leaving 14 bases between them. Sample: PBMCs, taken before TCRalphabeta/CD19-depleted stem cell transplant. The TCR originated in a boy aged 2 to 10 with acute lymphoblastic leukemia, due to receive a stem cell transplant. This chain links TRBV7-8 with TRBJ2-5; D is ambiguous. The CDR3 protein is CASSRYSSLQETQYF. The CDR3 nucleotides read TGTGCCAGCAGCCGTTATAGCAGTCTCCAAGAGACCCAGTACTTC.